These T cell receptor beta chains were read from a single sample in a study of blood T cell repertoires in COVID-19. Profiling relied on immunoSEQ multiplex PCR, and the TCRdb table lists in-frame clones only, not all of them. The table records roughly 73,000 clones, nearly 85% of them present only once. Material for sequencing was peripheral blood. The receptors originated from a woman aged 55-70 years with acute or convalescent COVID-19. CDR3s include the opening cysteine and the closing phenylalanine or tryptophan. D genes are given only for firm matches. Clone size is given for some rows only: seen once, a few or many times, or a class if the clone is expanded.

V gene,J gene,D gene,clone size,CDR3 DNA,CDR3 protein
TRBV15,TRBJ2-7,.,few,TGTGCCACCAGCAGTGGGAGATCCTACGAGCAGTACTTC,CATSSGRSYEQYF
TRBV5-1,TRBJ1-2,TRBD1,.,TGCGCCAGCAGCATGACAGGGCTCCCCGCTGGCTACACCTTC,CASSMTGLPAGYTF
TRBV9,TRBJ1-1,.,.,TGTGCCAGCAGCGTAACGGGGAACACTGAAGCTTTCTTT,CASSVTGNTEAFF
TRBV28,TRBJ1-2,TRBD1,.,TGTGCCAGCAGCGGCAGGGGGAATGGCTACACCTTC,CASSGRGNGYTF
TRBV3-1/TRBV3-2,TRBJ2-7,.,few,TGTGCCAGCAGCGGAACGGTTACTAGTTGGGAGCAGTACTTC,CASSGTVTSWEQYF
TRBV28,TRBJ1-1,.,.,TGTGCCAGCAGCCGATTCAGGGGACCGGTTGAAGCTTTCTTT,CASSRFRGPVEAFF
TRBV7-9,TRBJ2-1,TRBD2,.,TGTGCCAGCAGCTTAAGCGGGAGGGACGTGGATGAGCAGTTCTTC,CASSLSGRDVDEQFF
TRBV7-2,TRBJ1-6,.,few,TGTGCCAGCAGCTTAGCTCCGGCCGGGACATTGGGATCACCCCTCCACTTT,CASSLAPAGTLGSPLHF
TRBV27,TRBJ1-6,TRBD1,.,TGTGCCAGCAGTTATGGGACAGTAAATAATTCACCCCTCCACTTT,CASSYGTVNNSPLHF
TRBV19,TRBJ1-4,TRBD1,.,TGTGCCAGCATGGACGGACAGGGAGGGAATGAAAAACTGTTTTTT,CASMDGQGGNEKLFF
TRBV2,TRBJ1-2,.,.,TGTGCCAGCAGTGAACAGAACTATGGCTACACCTTC,CASSEQNYGYTF
TRBV28,TRBJ2-1,.,.,TGTGCCAGCAGTTTTGGGGGCCCCCTCACGAACGAGCAGTTCTTC,CASSFGGPLTNEQFF
TRBV30,TRBJ2-7,.,once,TGTGCCTCACTCCGGGGATCCGAGCAGTACTTC,CASLRGSEQYF
TRBV25-1,TRBJ2-2,.,.,TGTGCCAGCAGTGAATATCTCGGGACCGGGGAGCTGTTTTTT,CASSEYLGTGELFF
TRBV7-2,TRBJ1-3,TRBD1,.,TGTGCCAGCAGCCAGGATCGGGACAGGGGAAACACCATATATTTT,CASSQDRDRGNTIYF
TRBV21-1,TRBJ1-1,.,.,TGTGCCAGCAGCCCCCGGACAGCGTCTTACACTGAAGCTTTCTTT,CASSPRTASYTEAFF
TRBV12-2,TRBJ1-5,.,.,TGTGCAAGTCGCTTAGCGTTGGCCCGGACAGAGGACAATCAGCCCCAGCATTTT,CASRLALARTEDNQPQHF
TRBV10-2,TRBJ2-2,.,few,TGCGCCAGCAGTATAATATCGACCGGGGAGCTGTTTTTT,CASSIISTGELFF
TRBV14,TRBJ1-2,TRBD1,.,TGTGCCAGCAGCCTCGATGGACAGGGGTACTATGGCTACACCTTC,CASSLDGQGYYGYTF
TRBV11-2,TRBJ2-2,.,.,TGTGCCAGCAGCGAAGCTGGGAACACCGGGGAGCTGTTTTTT,CASSEAGNTGELFF
TRBV4-2,TRBJ2-2,.,.,TGTGCCAGCAGCCAAGTTAAAGCTCCGAACACCGGGGAGCTGTTTTTT,CASSQVKAPNTGELFF
TRBV19,TRBJ2-7,.,.,TGTGCCAGTAGTAGTCGCCTGCAGGAGCAGTACTTC,CASSSRLQEQYF
TRBV2,TRBJ2-7,TRBD1,.,TGTGCCAGCAGCAAGGGACAGGGCCGCTACGAGCAGTACTTC,CASSKGQGRYEQYF
TRBV27,TRBJ2-5,.,.,TGTGCCAGCAGCTCTTCCTTAAGAGGGGAGACCCAGTACTTC,CASSSSLRGETQYF
TRBV30,TRBJ2-3,.,.,TGTGCCTGGATGTCGGACAGAGCGACAGATACGCAGTATTTT,CAWMSDRATDTQYF
TRBV19,TRBJ1-5,TRBD1,once,TGTGCCAGTAGTCCCTACAGGGGATCGGCTCAGCCCCAGCATTTT,CASSPYRGSAQPQHF
TRBV19,TRBJ1-6,TRBD1,.,TGTGCCAGTAGTCTGACCGACAGGGGCCCCTATAATTCACCCCTCCACTTT,CASSLTDRGPYNSPLHF
TRBV9,TRBJ2-2,.,few,TGTGCCAGCAGCCCAAGGGACACCGCGAACACCGGGGAGCTGTTTTTT,CASSPRDTANTGELFF
TRBV21-1,TRBJ1-1,.,.,TGTGCCAGCAGCAAAGGTATCGACGGCGGGGGCAACGAAGCTTTCTTT,CASSKGIDGGGNEAFF
TRBV18,TRBJ1-1,.,.,TGTGCCAGCTCTCCGATCGGGGTTTTTTCTGAAGCTTTCTTT,CASSPIGVFSEAFF
TRBV14,TRBJ2-7,.,.,TGTGCCAGCAGCCAAGAGTGGAGGGGAGCCGAGCAGTACTTC,CASSQEWRGAEQYF
TRBV5-1,TRBJ2-1,.,.,TGCGCCAGCAGCTCCCCCGCGCCGCGCGGGGGCCTTTCCTACAATGAGCAGTTCTTC,CASSSPAPRGGLSYNEQFF
TRBV20-1,TRBJ2-3,.,once,TGCAGTGCTAGTCGTGGGAGTTCGGTCGCAGATACGCAGTATTTT,CSASRGSSVADTQYF
TRBV2,TRBJ2-1,TRBD2,.,TGTGCCAGCAGTTCGGGAGGGGGGTATCCCAATGAGCAGTTCTTC,CASSSGGGYPNEQFF
TRBV19,TRBJ1-2,TRBD1,.,TGTGCCAGTAGCCTACAGGGGGACTATGGCTACACCTTC,CASSLQGDYGYTF
TRBV7-7,TRBJ1-1,.,.,TGTGCTAGCAGCTGGATCCGAGGTCTCATGAACACTGAAGCTTTCTTT,CASSWIRGLMNTEAFF
TRBV21-1,TRBJ2-7,.,.,TGTGCCAGCAGCAGGTGCAGACTTACTCACTCCTACGAGCAGTACTTC,CASSRCRLTHSYEQYF
TRBV12-3/TRBV12-4,TRBJ2-7,TRBD1,.,TGTGCCAGCAGTTCGGACAGGGTGGTACAGTACTTC,CASSSDRVVQYF
TRBV6-5,TRBJ1-3,.,.,TGTGCCAGCAGATCCGAAGCAAACTCTGGAAACACCATATATTTT,CASRSEANSGNTIYF
TRBV6-5,TRBJ2-5,.,.,TGTGCCAGCCAGGGTTTTGGGGAGACCCAGTACTTC,CASQGFGETQYF
TRBV29-1,TRBJ1-1,TRBD1,.,TGCAGCGTTGGGGACAGGGGGTTCACTGAAGCTTTCTTT,CSVGDRGFTEAFF
TRBV3-1/TRBV3-2,TRBJ1-6,.,.,TGTGCCAGCAGCCACTCAGAAGGGAGGGGCTATAATTCACCCCTCCACTTT,CASSHSEGRGYNSPLHF
TRBV19,TRBJ2-1,TRBD2,.,TGTGCCAGTAGTCTCCGACTAGCGGGAGCTTACAATGAGCAGTTCTTC,CASSLRLAGAYNEQFF